These T cell receptor beta chains were read from a single sample in a study of T cell responses to AZD1222 COVID-19 vaccine. Repertoires were generated with immunoSEQ multiplex PCR, while TCRdb's copy carries only in-frame clones and drops some. This sample has fewer than 120,000 clones, with roughly 93% found just once. Sample: peripheral blood, taken 28 days after the second AZD1222 dose. The receptors shown here come from an adult who received the AZD1222 COVID-19 vaccine. Each CDR3 is given with its conserved first and last residue. A D gene is named only where the DNA matches it firmly. Clone size appears in some rows only: once, few, many, or a class for an expanded clone.

len: 13
v_gene: TRBV7-9
d_gene: -
abundance: -
j_gene: TRBJ1-1
CDR3aa: CASSSLSNTEAFF
CDR3nt: TGTGCCAGCAGCTCCCTAAGTAACACTGAAGCTTTCTTT

len: 19
v_gene: TRBV7-2
d_gene: -
abundance: -
j_gene: TRBJ1-2
CDR3aa: CASSLGGGSTVTGDYGYTF
CDR3nt: TGTGCCAGCAGCTTAGGTGGGGGTTCGACAGTCACGGGAGACTATGGCTACACCTTC

len: 12
v_gene: TRBV19
d_gene: TRBD1
abundance: -
j_gene: TRBJ1-3
CDR3aa: CASDRGGNTIYF
CDR3nt: TGTGCCAGCGACAGGGGAGGAAACACCATATATTTT

len: 16
v_gene: TRBV5-1
d_gene: -
abundance: -
j_gene: TRBJ1-1
CDR3aa: CASSLSPQIRNTEAFF
CDR3nt: TGCGCCAGCAGCTTGAGTCCACAGATCCGGAACACTGAAGCTTTCTTT

len: 16
v_gene: TRBV10-1
d_gene: TRBD2
abundance: -
j_gene: TRBJ2-2
CDR3aa: CASVFLIRGGTGELFF
CDR3nt: TGCGCCAGCGTCTTCTTAATACGGGGGGGGACCGGGGAGCTGTTTTTT

len: 13
v_gene: TRBV7-9
d_gene: TRBD1
abundance: -
j_gene: TRBJ1-1
CDR3aa: CASKGEGAVEAFF
CDR3nt: TGTGCCAGTAAGGGCGAGGGGGCTGTTGAAGCTTTCTTT

len: 12
v_gene: TRBV11-2
d_gene: -
abundance: -
j_gene: TRBJ2-3
CDR3aa: CASSLVADTQYF
CDR3nt: TGTGCCAGCAGCTTAGTGGCAGATACGCAGTATTTT

len: 16
v_gene: TRBV11-2
d_gene: -
abundance: once
j_gene: TRBJ2-2
CDR3aa: CASSLLGGRLTGELFF
CDR3nt: TGTGCCAGCAGCTTACTGGGGGGTAGGCTAACCGGGGAGCTGTTTTTT

len: 13
v_gene: TRBV5-1
d_gene: TRBD1
abundance: -
j_gene: TRBJ1-2
CDR3aa: CASSIQGGYGYTF
CDR3nt: TGCGCCAGCAGCATTCAGGGGGGGTATGGCTACACCTTC

len: 15
v_gene: TRBV19
d_gene: TRBD1
abundance: -
j_gene: TRBJ1-5
CDR3aa: CASSIRGSWNQPQHF
CDR3nt: TGTGCCAGTAGTATCAGGGGGAGTTGGAATCAGCCCCAGCATTTT

len: 13
v_gene: TRBV6-5
d_gene: TRBD1
abundance: -
j_gene: TRBJ1-2
CDR3aa: CASRDDRVYGYTF
CDR3nt: TGTGCCAGCAGGGACGACAGGGTCTATGGCTACACCTTC

len: 13
v_gene: TRBV27
d_gene: -
abundance: -
j_gene: TRBJ1-5
CDR3aa: CASSLDGNQPQHF
CDR3nt: TGTGCCAGCAGTTTGGATGGAAATCAGCCCCAGCATTTT

len: 14
v_gene: TRBV4-2
d_gene: TRBD2
abundance: -
j_gene: TRBJ2-3
CDR3aa: CASSSGGDTDTQYF
CDR3nt: TGTGCCAGCAGTAGCGGGGGGGACACAGATACGCAGTATTTT

len: 14
v_gene: TRBV25-1
d_gene: -
abundance: -
j_gene: TRBJ1-6
CDR3aa: CASSEMVDNSPLHF
CDR3nt: TGTGCCAGCAGTGAAATGGTTGATAATTCACCCCTCCACTTT

len: 15
v_gene: TRBV6-1
d_gene: -
abundance: -
j_gene: TRBJ1-2
CDR3aa: CASSEMAGANYGYTF
CDR3nt: TGTGCCAGCAGTGAGATGGCAGGAGCTAACTATGGCTACACCTTC

len: 13
v_gene: TRBV10-3
d_gene: -
abundance: -
j_gene: TRBJ1-2
CDR3aa: CAIAGTLQYGYTF
CDR3nt: TGTGCCATCGCCGGGACGCTCCAATATGGCTACACCTTC

len: 15
v_gene: TRBV19
d_gene: -
abundance: -
j_gene: TRBJ1-1
CDR3aa: CASSSWTTLNTEAFF
CDR3nt: TGTGCCAGTAGTTCGTGGACAACCTTGAACACTGAAGCTTTCTTT

len: 16
v_gene: TRBV7-2
d_gene: TRBD1
abundance: -
j_gene: TRBJ1-4
CDR3aa: CASSSTGSATNEKLFF
CDR3nt: TGTGCCAGCAGCTCGACAGGGTCCGCAACTAATGAAAAACTGTTTTTT

len: 15
v_gene: TRBV11-2
d_gene: TRBD2
abundance: -
j_gene: TRBJ2-7
CDR3aa: CASSLSFTGGYEQYF
CDR3nt: TGTGCCAGCAGCTTATCTTTTACGGGGGGTTACGAGCAGTACTTC

len: 15
v_gene: TRBV7-9
d_gene: TRBD2
abundance: -
j_gene: TRBJ2-1
CDR3aa: CASSPLAGSYNEQFF
CDR3nt: TGTGCCAGCAGCCCTCTAGCGGGTTCCTACAATGAGCAGTTCTTC

len: 19
v_gene: TRBV6-6
d_gene: TRBD2
abundance: -
j_gene: TRBJ2-1
CDR3aa: CASSQLAGGQKAKYNEQFF
CDR3nt: TGTGCCAGCAGTCAACTAGCGGGGGGCCAAAAAGCGAAATACAATGAGCAGTTCTTC

len: 12
v_gene: TRBV27
d_gene: TRBD1
abundance: -
j_gene: TRBJ1-1
CDR3aa: CANEQGATEAFF
CDR3nt: TGTGCCAACGAACAGGGGGCGACTGAAGCTTTCTTT